The clone carrying this T cell receptor (beta chain) was observed a handful of times. These data belong to a study of blood T cell repertoires in COVID-19. Across the study: Both acute and convalescent COVID-19 samples were obtained from the United States, Italy and Spain. Sample material is recorded as cDNA or gDNA derived from T cells, B-cell-depleted T cells, or PBMCs.

As handled by the study authors: Using reference gene primer amplification, nucleated cell counts were estimated. This table comes from immunoSEQ multiplex PCR, and its TCRdb copy is limited to in-frame clones, with some not included. V and J calls and clone size are as listed in that table; D and trimming were resolved from the DNA. The sample yields some 160,000 clones, 80% to 85% seen once. The CDR3 consists of 12 residues. Trimming took 6 bases from V and 7 from J, leaving 13 bases between them. The V call is TRBV12-3 or TRBV12-4, the J call TRBJ2-7; D is possibly TRBD1 (6 bases). The sample consisted of peripheral blood. This sequence was found in a man aged 65 to 79 with active or convalescent COVID-19. CDR3 loop: CASSFKDREQYF. CDR3 bases: TGTGCCAGCAGCTTCAAGGACAGAGAGCAGTACTTC.